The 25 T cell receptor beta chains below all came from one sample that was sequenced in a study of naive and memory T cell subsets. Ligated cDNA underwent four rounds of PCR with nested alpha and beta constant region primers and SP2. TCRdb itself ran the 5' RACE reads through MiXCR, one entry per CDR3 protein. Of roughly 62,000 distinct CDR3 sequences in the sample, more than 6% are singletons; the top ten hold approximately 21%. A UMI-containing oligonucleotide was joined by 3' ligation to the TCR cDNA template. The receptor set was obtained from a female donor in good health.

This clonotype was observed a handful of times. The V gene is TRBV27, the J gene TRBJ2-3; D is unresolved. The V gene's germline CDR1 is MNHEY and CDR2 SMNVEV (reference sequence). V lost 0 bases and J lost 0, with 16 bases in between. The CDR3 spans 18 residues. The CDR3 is CASSLSLTIGLSTDTQYF. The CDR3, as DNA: TGTGCCAGCAGTTTATCCCTAACAATTGGTCTAAGCACAGATACGCAGTATTTT.

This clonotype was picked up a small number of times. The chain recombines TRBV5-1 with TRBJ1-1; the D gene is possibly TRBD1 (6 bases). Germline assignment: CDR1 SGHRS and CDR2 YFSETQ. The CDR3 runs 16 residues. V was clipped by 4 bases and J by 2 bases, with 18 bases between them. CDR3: CASSQNGGRVNTEAFF. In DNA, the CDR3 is TGCGCCAGCAGCCAAAATGGGGGCAGAGTTAACACTGAAGCTTTCTTT.

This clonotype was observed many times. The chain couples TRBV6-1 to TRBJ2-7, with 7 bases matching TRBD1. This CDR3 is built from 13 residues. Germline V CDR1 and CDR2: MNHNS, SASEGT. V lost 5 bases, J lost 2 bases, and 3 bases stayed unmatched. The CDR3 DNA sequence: TGTGCCAGCAGTACAGGGGAAACCTACGAGCAGTACTTC. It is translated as CASSTGETYEQYF.

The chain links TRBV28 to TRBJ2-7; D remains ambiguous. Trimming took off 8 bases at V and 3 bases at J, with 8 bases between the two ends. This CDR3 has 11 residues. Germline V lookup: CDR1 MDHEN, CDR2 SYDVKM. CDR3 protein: CASLSLYEQYF. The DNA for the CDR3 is TGTGCCAGCCTTTCCCTCTACGAGCAGTACTTC.

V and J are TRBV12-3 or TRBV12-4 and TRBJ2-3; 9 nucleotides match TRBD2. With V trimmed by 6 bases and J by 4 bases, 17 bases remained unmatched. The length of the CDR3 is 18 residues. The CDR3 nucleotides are TGTGCCAGCAGGCCGGGCCCCCGTAGCGGGGGCCGCCCAGATACGCAGTATTTT. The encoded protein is CASRPGPRSGGRPDTQYF.

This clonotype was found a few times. CDR3: CASSRKGAGNTIYF. CDR3 nucleotide sequence: TGTGCCAGTAGTCGGAAGGGTGCTGGAAACACCATATATTTT. The rearrangement links TRBV19 to TRBJ1-3; D remains unclear. CDR1 is LNHDA and CDR2 is SQIVND in the germline V gene (reference sequence). This CDR3 has 14 residues. V gave up 5 bases and J gave up 2 bases, with 10 bases separating them.

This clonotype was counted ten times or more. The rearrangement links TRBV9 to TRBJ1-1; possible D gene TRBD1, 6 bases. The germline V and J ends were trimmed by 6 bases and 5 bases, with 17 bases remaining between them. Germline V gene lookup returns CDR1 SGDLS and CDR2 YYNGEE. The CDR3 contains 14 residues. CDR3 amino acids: CASNLGRGSTEAFF. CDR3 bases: TGTGCCAGCAACTTAGGGAGGGGGAGTACTGAAGCTTTCTTT.

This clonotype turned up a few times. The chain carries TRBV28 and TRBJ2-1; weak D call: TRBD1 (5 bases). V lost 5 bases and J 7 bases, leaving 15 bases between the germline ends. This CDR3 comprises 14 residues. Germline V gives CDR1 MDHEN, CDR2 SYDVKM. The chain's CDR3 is CASSLDTRQNEQFF. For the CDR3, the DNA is TGTGCCAGCAGTCTAGATACGAGACAGAATGAGCAGTTCTTC.

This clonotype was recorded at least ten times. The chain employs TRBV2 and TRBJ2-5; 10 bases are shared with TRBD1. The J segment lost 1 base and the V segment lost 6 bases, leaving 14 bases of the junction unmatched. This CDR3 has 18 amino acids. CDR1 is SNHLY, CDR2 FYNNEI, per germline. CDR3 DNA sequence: TGTGCCAGCAGCGCGCTTATGACAGGGGGCGGGGGCCAAGAGACCCAGTACTTC. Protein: CASSALMTGGGGQETQYF. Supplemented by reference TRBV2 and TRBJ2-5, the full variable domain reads EPEVTQTPSHQVTQMGQEVILRCVPISNHLYFYWYRQILGQKVEFLVSFYNNEISEKSEIFDDQFSVERPDGSNFTLKIRSTKLEDSAMYFCASSALMTGGGGQETQYFGPGTRLLVL.

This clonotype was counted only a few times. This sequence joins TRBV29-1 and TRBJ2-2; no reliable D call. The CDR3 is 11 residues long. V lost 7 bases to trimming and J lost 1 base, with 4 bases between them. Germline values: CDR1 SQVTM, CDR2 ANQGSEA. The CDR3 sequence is CSAGNTGELFF. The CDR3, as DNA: TGCAGCGCAGGGAACACCGGGGAGCTGTTTTTT.

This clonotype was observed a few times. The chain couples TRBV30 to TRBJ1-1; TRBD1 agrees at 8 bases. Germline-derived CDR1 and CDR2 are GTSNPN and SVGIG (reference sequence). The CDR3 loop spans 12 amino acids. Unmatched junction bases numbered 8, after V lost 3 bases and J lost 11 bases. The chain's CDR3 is CAWRYDQGAAFF. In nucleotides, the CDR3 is TGTGCCTGGAGGTATGATCAGGGGGCGGCTTTCTTT.

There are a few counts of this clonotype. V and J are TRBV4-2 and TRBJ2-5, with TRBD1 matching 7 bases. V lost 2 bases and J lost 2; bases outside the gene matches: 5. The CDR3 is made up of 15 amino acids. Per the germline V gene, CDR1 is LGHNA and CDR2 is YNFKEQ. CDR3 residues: CASSQNQQGQETQYF. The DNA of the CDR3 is TGTGCCAGCAGCCAAAACCAACAGGGGCAAGAGACCCAGTACTTC.

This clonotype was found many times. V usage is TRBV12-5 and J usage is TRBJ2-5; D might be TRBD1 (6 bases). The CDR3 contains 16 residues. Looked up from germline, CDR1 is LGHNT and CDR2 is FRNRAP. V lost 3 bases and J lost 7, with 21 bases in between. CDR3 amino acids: CASGFDAATGGRTQYF. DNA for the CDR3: TGTGCTAGTGGTTTTGACGCAGCGACAGGAGGCCGGACCCAGTACTTC.

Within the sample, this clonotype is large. Written as DNA, the CDR3 is TGTGCCAGCAGCGTAGGGGCCGGGACAGGGGCCACAGATACGCAGTATTTT. Translated, it gives CASSVGAGTGATDTQYF. The J gene is TRBJ2-3, the V gene TRBV9; TRBD1 agrees at 10 bases. Trimming removed 0 bases from V and 2 bases from J; junction bases left unmatched: 6. The CDR3 runs 17 residues. Germline V gives CDR1 SGDLS, CDR2 YYNGEE.

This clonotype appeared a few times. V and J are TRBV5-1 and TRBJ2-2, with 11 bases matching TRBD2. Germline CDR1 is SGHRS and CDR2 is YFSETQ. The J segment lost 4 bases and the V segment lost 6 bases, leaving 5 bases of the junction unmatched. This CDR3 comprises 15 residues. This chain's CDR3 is CASTVLAGGTGELFF. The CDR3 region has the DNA TGCGCCAGCACCGTCCTAGCGGGGGGCACCGGGGAGCTGTTTTTT.

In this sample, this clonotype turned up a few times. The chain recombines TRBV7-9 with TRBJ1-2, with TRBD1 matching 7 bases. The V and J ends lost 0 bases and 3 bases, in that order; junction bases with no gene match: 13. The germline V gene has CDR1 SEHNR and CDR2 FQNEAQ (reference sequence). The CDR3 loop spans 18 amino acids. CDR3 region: CASSLAGRGPIPHYGYTF. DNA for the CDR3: TGTGCCAGCAGCTTAGCGGGGAGGGGGCCCATTCCACACTATGGCTACACCTTC.

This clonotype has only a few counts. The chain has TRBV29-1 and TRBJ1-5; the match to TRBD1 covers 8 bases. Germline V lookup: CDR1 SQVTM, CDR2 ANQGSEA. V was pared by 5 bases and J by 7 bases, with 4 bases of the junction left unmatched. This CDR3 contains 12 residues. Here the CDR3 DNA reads TGCAGCGTTAGGACAGGGTTCCAGCCCCAGCATTTT. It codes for CSVRTGFQPQHF. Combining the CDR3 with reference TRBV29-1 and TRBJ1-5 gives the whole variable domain SAVISQKPSRDICQRGTSLTIQCQVDSQVTMMFWYRQQPGQSLTLIATANQGSEATYESGFVIDKFPISRPNLTFSTLTVSNMSPEDSSIYLCSVRTGFQPQHFGDGTRLSIL.

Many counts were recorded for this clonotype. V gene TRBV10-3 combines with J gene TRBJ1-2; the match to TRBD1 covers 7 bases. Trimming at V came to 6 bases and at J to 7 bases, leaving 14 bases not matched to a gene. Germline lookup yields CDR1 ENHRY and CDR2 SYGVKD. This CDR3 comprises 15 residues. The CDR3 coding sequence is TGTGCCATCAGGTCTACAACAGGGGAATCGAGTGGCTACACCTTC. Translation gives CAIRSTTGESSGYTF.

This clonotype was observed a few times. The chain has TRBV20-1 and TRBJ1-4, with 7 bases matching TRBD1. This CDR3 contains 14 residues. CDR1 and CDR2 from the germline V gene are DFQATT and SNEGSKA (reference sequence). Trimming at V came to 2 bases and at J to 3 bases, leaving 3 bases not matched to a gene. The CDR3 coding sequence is TGCAGTGCTAGAAGACAGGGCTCTAATGAAAAACTGTTTTTT. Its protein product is CSARRQGSNEKLFF.

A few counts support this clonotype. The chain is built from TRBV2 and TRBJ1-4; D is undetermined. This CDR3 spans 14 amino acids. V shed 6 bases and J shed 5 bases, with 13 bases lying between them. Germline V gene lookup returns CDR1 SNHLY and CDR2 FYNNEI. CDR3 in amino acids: CASRRSEWNEKLFF. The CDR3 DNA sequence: TGTGCCAGCAGGCGGAGTGAATGGAATGAAAAACTGTTTTTT.

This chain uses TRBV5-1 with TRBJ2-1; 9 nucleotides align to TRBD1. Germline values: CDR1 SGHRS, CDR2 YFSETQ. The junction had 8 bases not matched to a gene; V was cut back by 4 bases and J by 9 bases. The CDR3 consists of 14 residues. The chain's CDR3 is CASSEDRGGGEQFF. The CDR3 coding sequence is TGCGCCAGCAGCGAGGACAGGGGAGGGGGTGAGCAGTTCTTC.

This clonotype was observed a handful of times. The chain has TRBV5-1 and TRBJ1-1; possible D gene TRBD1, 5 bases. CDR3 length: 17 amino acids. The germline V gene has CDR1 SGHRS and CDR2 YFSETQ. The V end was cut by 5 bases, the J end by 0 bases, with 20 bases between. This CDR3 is CASRGTRGDIMNTEAFF. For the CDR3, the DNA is TGCGCCAGCAGAGGGACGCGGGGCGATATTATGAACACTGAAGCTTTCTTT.

Here the CDR3 DNA reads TGTGCCAGCAGCTCCCTTAGCGGGGGAAAAAACGGGCAGTACTTC. It translates to CASSSLSGGKNGQYF. The chain combines TRBV5-4 with TRBJ2-7; 9 bases map to TRBD2. CDR1 is SGHNT, CDR2 YYREEE, per germline (reference sequence). V lost 3 bases, J lost 9 bases, and 13 bases stayed unmatched. The CDR3 totals 15 residues.

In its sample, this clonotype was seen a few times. For the CDR3, the DNA is TGTGCCAGCAGGGAACGAGTTAATGAGCAGTTCTTC. It is translated as CASRERVNEQFF. V and J are TRBV2 and TRBJ2-1; D gene ambiguous. Per the germline V gene, CDR1 is SNHLY and CDR2 is FYNNEI. The CDR3 runs to 12 residues. V was cut by 6 bases and J by 7 bases, with 10 bases left in between.

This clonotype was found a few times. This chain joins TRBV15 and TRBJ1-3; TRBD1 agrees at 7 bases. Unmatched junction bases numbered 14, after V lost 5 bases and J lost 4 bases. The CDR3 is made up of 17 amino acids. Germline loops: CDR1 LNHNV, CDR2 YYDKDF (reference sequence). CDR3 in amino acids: CATSGSTGNPYGNTIYF. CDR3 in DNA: TGTGCCACCAGCGGCTCGACAGGGAATCCGTACGGAAACACCATATATTTT.